This T cell receptor beta chain emerged from a study of blood T cell repertoires in COVID-19. Study-wide background: In each case, the material was cDNA or gDNA derived from T cells, B-cell-depleted T cells, or PBMCs.

The method was immunoSEQ multiplex PCR; TCRdb's version includes in-frame clones alone and lacks a portion of them. The sample includes roughly 60,000 clones, approximately 90% of them seen just once. In germline, CDR1 is SNHLY, CDR2 FYNNEI. This CDR3 contains 15 residues. J gave up 5 bases and V 4 bases, and 6 bases lay outside the gene matches. The TCR sequence derives from a human donor with acute or convalescent COVID-19. The donor label of this sample is uncertain. The chain combines TRBV2 with TRBJ2-3; 10 bases line up with TRBD2. What was sequenced was peripheral blood. DNA for the CDR3: TGTGCCAGCAGTGTAAGCGGGGGGGTGGTAGATACGCAGTATTTT. Translation gives CASSVSGGVVDTQYF.